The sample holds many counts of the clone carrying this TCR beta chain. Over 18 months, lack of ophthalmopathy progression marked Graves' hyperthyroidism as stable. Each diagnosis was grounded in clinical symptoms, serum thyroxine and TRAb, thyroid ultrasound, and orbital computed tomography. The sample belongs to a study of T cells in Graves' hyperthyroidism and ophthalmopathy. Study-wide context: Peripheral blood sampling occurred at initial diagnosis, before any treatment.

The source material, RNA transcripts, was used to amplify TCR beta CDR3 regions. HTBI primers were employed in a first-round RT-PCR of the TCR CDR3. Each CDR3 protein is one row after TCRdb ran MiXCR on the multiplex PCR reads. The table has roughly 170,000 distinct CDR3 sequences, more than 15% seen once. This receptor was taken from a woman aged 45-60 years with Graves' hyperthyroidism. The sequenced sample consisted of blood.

CDR3 nucleotides: TGTGCCAGCAGCTTAGGTGCCGGGACAGGGTACACCGGGGAGCTGTTTTTT. It translates to CASSLGAGTGYTGELFF. The gene calls are TRBV7-9 and TRBJ2-2, with 9 bases lining up with TRBD1. J lost 3 bases, V lost 1 base, and 6 bases had no gene match. The CDR3 length is 17 residues. Germline assignment: CDR1 SEHNR and CDR2 FQNEAQ (reference sequence).